The rows below give T cell receptor beta chains drawn from one sample of a study of shared clonotypes between healthy human individuals. The repertoire was sequenced with immunoSEQ multiplex PCR; TCRdb's copy has only in-frame clones and lacks some. The sample has some 1,100,000 clones; about 80% are singletons. Sequences were obtained from memory CD4+ T cells from PBMCs. These receptors were obtained from a young man in good health. Some clones in this sample may be carry-over from other donors' samples. Both conserved end residues are part of each CDR3. Each record gives: CDR3 protein, V gene, CDR3 length.

CASSQGEGGMGTDTQYF TRBV4-2 17
CASSVSGQGYEQYF TRBV9 14
CASSLTFNGELFF TRBV6-4 13
CASSLSVSATEAFF TRBV7-8 14
CASSRENRVSGNTIYF TRBV4-1 16
CASRNGERQETQYF TRBV11-2 14
CASSLSPDRAAELFF TRBV5-6 15
CASSLKGRMAQYF TRBV7-3 13
CASSGDRGFMDQPQHF TRBV5-5 16
CASSLTARGYTGELFF TRBV7-3 16
CASSWGGGMNTEAFF TRBV7-8 15
CASSLPAGRGETQYF TRBV5-4 15
CASSDPGRKETQYF TRBV5-4 14
CASSEQGPFSEQYF TRBV11-2 14
CASSQGGGNSGANVLTF TRBV4-1 17
CASSGQGVHGYTF TRBV2 13
CASTPQTGGLGELFF TRBV11-2 15
CASSFGGAYEQYF TRBV5-1 13
CASSLLGVAYEQYF TRBV5-1 14
CAWSVQGTGGNTIYF TRBV30 15
CASSFRPGEETQYF TRBV7-2 14
CASSLTGSNTGELFF TRBV7-2 15
CASGANQETQYF TRBV7-8 12
CASRSAVSNEQFF TRBV11-3 13
CASSLAGQPELFF TRBV11-3 13
CASSTRGDTDTQYF TRBV7-9 14
CASILGLGNTGELFF TRBV7-2 15
CASKVFRGDATSYEQYF TRBV7-9 17
CASSEDMVAGGYF TRBV2 13
CASSLSGISGAFF TRBV27 13
CASSFTGGEYQPQHF TRBV28 15
CASSYAWGRSRQGNTEAFF TRBV11-2 19
CASSLGTVAYEQYF TRBV11-2 14
CASSPVGGLSSGANVLTF TRBV5-1 18
CASSGGGGNDGYTF TRBV21-1 14
CATLWGQPQHF TRBV21-1 11
CASSVTGANTGELFF TRBV9 15
CASSYPEGEQFF TRBV7-8 12
CASSASQETQYF TRBV27 12
CASSVATGQYTDTQYF TRBV9 16
CASSLEVRGRRETQYF TRBV7-2 16
CASRWTSGSHNEQFF TRBV25-1 15
CASRRQGSETQYF TRBV27 13
CASSLIDSDEQYF TRBV11-2 13
CASSMASGTYNEQFF TRBV28 15
CASSTGTAANEQFF TRBV7-3 14
CASRATGTFKEKLFF TRBV28 15
CASSFTGTVSNQPQHF TRBV27 16
CASSLTGQGAGYTF TRBV7-9 14
CASSPRRTGLYEQYF TRBV7-2 15
CASSRDRSYEQYF TRBV4-3 13
CASRWSSNTEAFF TRBV5-1 13
CAGGSQPQHF TRBV28 10
CASSLAGVKHEQFF TRBV6-5 14
CSVQKLAGGPGANVLTF TRBV29-1 17